Listed below are T cell receptor beta chains from one sample, sequenced in a study of cytomegalovirus exposure and HLA in healthy donors. Some clones are missing from TCRdb's copy, which holds only in-frame ones; the method was immunoSEQ multiplex PCR. The table includes some 130,000 clones, over 70% detected once. The sequenced sample was PBMCs. Source of these receptors: a man aged 25-45 years in good health and CMV-seronegative. Both conserved end residues are part of each CDR3. The D gene is left open where the match is weak. Expanded clones get a size class; other rows say once, few or many, or leave the size out.

d_gene	v_gene	j_gene	abundance	CDR3nt	CDR3aa
-	TRBV9	TRBJ1-4	-	TGTGCCAGCAGCGTAGCGGGGGAGACTAATGAAAAACTGTTTTTT	CASSVAGETNEKLFF
TRBD1	TRBV5-4	TRBJ2-3	-	TGTGCCAGCAGCCGTCAGGGGGCGGTAGATACGCAGTATTTT	CASSRQGAVDTQYF
TRBD1	TRBV7-9	TRBJ1-3	-	TGTGCCAGCAGCCCTCCGGGACAGAGCTCTGGAAACACCATATATTTT	CASSPPGQSSGNTIYF
TRBD1	TRBV7-9	TRBJ1-5	-	TGTGCCAGCAGCCCGGGACAGTCTAGCAATCAGCCCCAGCATTTT	CASSPGQSSNQPQHF
-	TRBV5-1	TRBJ1-1	few	TGCGCCAGCAGCATATCCCCGACAGAGAACACTGAAGCTTTCTTT	CASSISPTENTEAFF
TRBD2	TRBV9	TRBJ2-7	-	TGTGCCAGCAGCCTTGATAGCGGGAGTGGGGGCGAGCAGTACTTC	CASSLDSGSGGEQYF
TRBD1	TRBV18	TRBJ1-2	-	TGTGCCAGCTCACCACTCTCGGGACAGGGGTTAATCAACTATGGCTACACCTTC	CASSPLSGQGLINYGYTF
-	TRBV21-1	TRBJ2-1	-	TGTGCCAGCAGCAATGGCCGGGAGAGCGCTATGAACAATGAGCAGTTCTTC	CASSNGRESAMNNEQFF
TRBD2	TRBV6-5	TRBJ2-3	-	TGTGCCAGCAGTTACAGAGGCGGGAGGGCCCCAGATACGCAGTATTTT	CASSYRGGRAPDTQYF
-	TRBV11-3	TRBJ2-7	once	TGTGCCAGCAGCCTAGAGGCAGATTCTGACGAGCAGTACTTC	CASSLEADSDEQYF
-	TRBV10-2	TRBJ1-5	-	TGCGCCAGCAGTCGACAGGTCAATCAGCCCCAGCATTTT	CASSRQVNQPQHF
-	TRBV5-1	TRBJ2-3	-	TGCGCCAGCAGTTTTAGCGGTACAGATACGCAGTATTTT	CASSFSGTDTQYF
-	TRBV6-5	TRBJ2-7	-	TGTGCCAGCAGTTACTCGGATCCAGGGATCTACGAGCAGTACTTC	CASSYSDPGIYEQYF
TRBD1	TRBV27	TRBJ1-3	-	TGTGCCAGCAGTCCTTGGACAGGCGGCTCTGGAAACACCATATATTTT	CASSPWTGGSGNTIYF
TRBD1	TRBV6-1	TRBJ1-5	-	TGTGCCAGCAGTACCTTGACAGGGATTCGTCAGCCCCAGCATTTT	CASSTLTGIRQPQHF
TRBD1	TRBV27	TRBJ2-3	-	TGTGCCAGCAGTTTTAGGACAGGGGGCCCGAAGACTAGCACAGATACGCAGTATTTT	CASSFRTGGPKTSTDTQYF
TRBD1	TRBV6-5	TRBJ2-3	-	TGTGCCAGCAGTCTCTGGACAGGGGAGGATACGCAGTATTTT	CASSLWTGEDTQYF
-	TRBV18	TRBJ1-5	-	TGTGCCAGCTCACCACGTATGGGGGGGGATCAGCCCCAGCATTTT	CASSPRMGGDQPQHF
TRBD2	TRBV10-3	TRBJ2-7	-	TGTGCCACCATTCAGCTCGACCCCGGGACTAGCGGGAGCGGATACGAGCAGTACTTC	CATIQLDPGTSGSGYEQYF
-	TRBV5-6	TRBJ1-5	-	TGTGCCAGCAGCCATGAGAGGAGCAATCAGCCCCAGCATTTT	CASSHERSNQPQHF
TRBD1	TRBV7-9	TRBJ1-1	few	TGTGCCAGCAGCTTGGGACAGGGGAAGAACACTGAAGCTTTCTTT	CASSLGQGKNTEAFF
-	TRBV6-5	TRBJ2-2	-	TGTGCCAGCAGGTCAACTGGGGAGCTGTTTTTT	CASRSTGELFF
TRBD1	TRBV6-1	TRBJ2-7	few	TGTGCCAGCAGACTGACAGGGAACGAGCAGTACTTC	CASRLTGNEQYF
-	TRBV11-2	TRBJ2-3	-	TGTGCCAGCAGCTTAAACAGGGGCACAGATACGCAGTATTTT	CASSLNRGTDTQYF
-	TRBV11-3	TRBJ2-5	once	TGTGCCAGCAGTCCAGGGTTGAGAGAGACCCAGTACTTC	CASSPGLRETQYF
TRBD1	TRBV5-1	TRBJ1-2	-	TGCGCCAGCAGCACCGGACAGGTCTATGGCTACACCTTC	CASSTGQVYGYTF
-	TRBV4-3	TRBJ2-1	-	TGCGCCAGCAGCCAAGATACTGGACTCTACAATGAGCAGTTCTTC	CASSQDTGLYNEQFF
TRBD1	TRBV5-1	TRBJ1-5	few	TGCGCCAGCAGCTTGGGGACAGGGGCCGGTGGTCAGCCCCAGCATTTT	CASSLGTGAGGQPQHF
-	TRBV9	TRBJ1-3	-	TGTGCCAGCAAGCGGGTTTCTGGAAACACCATATATTTT	CASKRVSGNTIYF
TRBD2	TRBV5-1	TRBJ2-1	-	TGCGCCAGCAATTCGGGACTAGCGGGAGGGCCGACGGAGCAGTTCTTC	CASNSGLAGGPTEQFF
TRBD1	TRBV18	TRBJ1-2	-	TGTGCCAGCTCACCGGGGACAGAAAACTATGGCTACACCTTC	CASSPGTENYGYTF
TRBD1	TRBV10-3	TRBJ2-3	-	TGTGCCATCACCCCCACGACAGGGGGCGCAGATACGCAGTATTTT	CAITPTTGGADTQYF
TRBD1	TRBV29-1	TRBJ2-7	-	TGCAGCGTTGGACGGGACAGGGTCCACGAGCAGTACTTC	CSVGRDRVHEQYF
TRBD2	TRBV29-1	TRBJ2-7	-	TGCAGCGTCGCTGGACTAGCGGGAGGGAGCTCCTACGAGCAGTACTTC	CSVAGLAGGSSYEQYF
-	TRBV4-1	TRBJ1-2	-	TGCGCCAGCAGCCAAGGGAGGGAAGCTAACTATGGCTACACCTTC	CASSQGREANYGYTF
-	TRBV11-2	TRBJ2-3	-	TGTGCCAGCAGCCGGACTATTGATAGCACAGATACGCAGTATTTT	CASSRTIDSTDTQYF
-	TRBV9	TRBJ2-3	-	TGTGCCAGCAGCGCCACAATGACTAGGGCAGATACGCAGTATTTT	CASSATMTRADTQYF
-	TRBV5-1	TRBJ2-7	-	TGCGCCAGCAGCTTGGAACGGGCCTACGAGCAGTACTTC	CASSLERAYEQYF
-	TRBV2	TRBJ2-3	-	TGTGCCAGCCCCTTAGCAGATACGCAGTATTTT	CASPLADTQYF
TRBD1	TRBV13	TRBJ1-2	-	TGTGCCAGCAGCTTAACAGGGGCCTATGGCTACACCTTC	CASSLTGAYGYTF
-	TRBV5-4	TRBJ1-4	-	TGTGCCAGCAGCTTAGTGGGCGCAACTAATGAAAAACTGTTTTTT	CASSLVGATNEKLFF
TRBD1	TRBV19	TRBJ2-7	-	TGTGCCAGTAGTATCTGGGGACAGTCCTACGAGCAGTACTTC	CASSIWGQSYEQYF
-	TRBV7-2	TRBJ2-3	-	TGTGCCAGCAGCTTAACGAGGCGGGACGGATCAGATACGCAGTATTTT	CASSLTRRDGSDTQYF
TRBD2	TRBV7-6	TRBJ2-3	-	TGTGCCAGCAGCGAATTTTATGGGACTAGGGCGCAGTATTTT	CASSEFYGTRAQYF
TRBD1	TRBV19	TRBJ1-1	few	TGTGCCAGTAGTGTGGGACAGGGATACACTGAAGCTTTCTTT	CASSVGQGYTEAFF
-	TRBV5-4	TRBJ2-7	once	TGTGCCAGCAGCGACCGCCGCAGCGGAGGCTACGAGCAGTACTTC	CASSDRRSGGYEQYF
-	TRBV19	TRBJ1-1	-	TGTGCCAGTAGCAATCTAAACAGACAAACGAACACTGAAGCTTTCTTT	CASSNLNRQTNTEAFF
TRBD2	TRBV27	TRBJ2-7	once	TGTGCCAGCAGTTTTCTAGCGGGAGGCCCCTACGAGCAGTACTTC	CASSFLAGGPYEQYF
-	TRBV11-1	TRBJ2-1	-	TGTGCCAGCAGCTTCCAATTCGGTGAGCAGTTCTTC	CASSFQFGEQFF
TRBD1	TRBV28	TRBJ1-2	-	TGTGCCAGCAGGGGGGACAGAATTTATGGCTACACCTTC	CASRGDRIYGYTF
-	TRBV30	TRBJ1-5	-	TGTGCCTGGAGTGGGAGGTTGGATCAGCCCCAGCATTTT	CAWSGRLDQPQHF
TRBD1	TRBV9	TRBJ1-6	-	TGTGCCAGCAGTTCTCACGGGGAGGACAGGGGTTCACCCCTCCACTTT	CASSSHGEDRGSPLHF
-	TRBV6-5	TRBJ2-3	-	TGTGCCAGCAGTTACGGGGGGTCGAGGGATACGCAGTATTTT	CASSYGGSRDTQYF
-	TRBV5-1	TRBJ1-3	-	TGCGCCAGCAGCTTAGCAGGGTCTGGAAACACCATATATTTT	CASSLAGSGNTIYF
TRBD1	TRBV5-8	TRBJ2-3	-	TGTGCCAGCACCTTTGGACAGGACACAGATACGCAGTATTTT	CASTFGQDTDTQYF
TRBD2	TRBV5-1	TRBJ2-3	-	TGCGCCAGCAGCTTGCTACGGGAGGGCCAGGATACGCAGTATTTT	CASSLLREGQDTQYF
-	TRBV16	TRBJ1-1	-	TGTGCCAGCAGCCCGATGCAGGGCACTGAAGCTTTCTTT	CASSPMQGTEAFF
TRBD1	TRBV19	TRBJ1-1	-	TGTGCCAGTTCGTATCGGACAGGCGGCGGGATTGAAGCTTTCTTT	CASSYRTGGGIEAFF
-	TRBV7-6	TRBJ2-5	once	TGTGCCAGCAGCTTAGCGGCCAGCGTAGAGACCCAGTACTTC	CASSLAASVETQYF
TRBD1	TRBV7-8	TRBJ1-1	-	TGTGCCAGCAGCCTGGGACAGGGGAACACTGAAGCTTTCTTT	CASSLGQGNTEAFF